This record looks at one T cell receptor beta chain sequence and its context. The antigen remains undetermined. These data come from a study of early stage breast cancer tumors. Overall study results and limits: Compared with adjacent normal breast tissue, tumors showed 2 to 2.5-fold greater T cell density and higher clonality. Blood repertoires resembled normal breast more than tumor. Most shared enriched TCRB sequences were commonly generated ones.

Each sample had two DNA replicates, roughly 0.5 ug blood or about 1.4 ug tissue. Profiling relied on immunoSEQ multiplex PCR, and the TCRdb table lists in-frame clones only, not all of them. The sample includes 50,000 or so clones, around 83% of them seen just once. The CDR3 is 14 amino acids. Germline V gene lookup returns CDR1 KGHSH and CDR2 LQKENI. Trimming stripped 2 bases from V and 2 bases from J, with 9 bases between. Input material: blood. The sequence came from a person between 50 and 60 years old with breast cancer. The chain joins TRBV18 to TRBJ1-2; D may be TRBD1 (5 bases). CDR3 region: CASSPAQANYGYTF. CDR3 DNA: TGTGCCAGCTCACCAGCACAGGCAAACTATGGCTACACCTTC.